This TCR beta chain was captured by sequencing in a study of blood T cells in healthy people across ages. The authors ran a second PCR of roughly 6 to 12 cycles using a sample-barcoded 5' primer and a J-beta primer mix. MiXCR, applied by TCRdb to the 5' RACE reads, yields one record per CDR3 protein. The repertoire holds about 720,000 distinct CDR3 sequences, with roughly 20% as singletons. Broader study findings: Unknown donor CMV status possibly confounded expanded clonotype changes.

The length of the CDR3 is 15 residues. The germline gives CDR1 DFQATT, CDR2 SNEGSKA (reference sequence). Unmatched junction bases numbered 6, after V lost 4 bases and J lost 1 base. Concerning this clonotype: Its matching antigen is unknown.

This clonotype originated in a man in his sixties or seventies in good health. Sequenced: blood. The V call is TRBV20-1, the J call TRBJ2-7, with TRBD2 identical over 11 bases. CDR3 nucleotides: TGCAGTGCTACGCCACTAGCGGGAGATTCCTACGAGCAGTACGTC. Protein product: CSATPLAGDSYEQYV.